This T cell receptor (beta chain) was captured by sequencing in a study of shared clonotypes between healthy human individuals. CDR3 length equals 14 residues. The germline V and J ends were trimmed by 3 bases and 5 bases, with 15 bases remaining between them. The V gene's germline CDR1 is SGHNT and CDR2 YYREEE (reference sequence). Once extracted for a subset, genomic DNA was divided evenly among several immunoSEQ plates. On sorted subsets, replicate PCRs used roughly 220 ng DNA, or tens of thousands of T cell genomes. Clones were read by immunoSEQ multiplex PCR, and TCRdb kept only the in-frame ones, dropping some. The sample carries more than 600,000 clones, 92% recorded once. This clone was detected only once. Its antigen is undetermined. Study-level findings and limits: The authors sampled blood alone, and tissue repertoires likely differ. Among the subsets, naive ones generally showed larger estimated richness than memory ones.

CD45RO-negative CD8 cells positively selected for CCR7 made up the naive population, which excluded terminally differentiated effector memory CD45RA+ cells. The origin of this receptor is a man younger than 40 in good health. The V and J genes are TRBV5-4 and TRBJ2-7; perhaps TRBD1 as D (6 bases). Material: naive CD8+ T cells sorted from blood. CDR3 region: CASSSVVGADEQYF. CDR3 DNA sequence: TGTGCCAGCAGCTCCGTAGTGGGGGCCGACGAGCAGTACTTC.